A selection of T cell receptor beta chains follows, all from one sample in a study of T cell responses to AZD1222 COVID-19 vaccine. Clones were read by immunoSEQ multiplex PCR, and TCRdb kept only the in-frame ones, dropping some. The table lists around 140,000 clones, 75% to 90% of them singletons. Sequencing was performed on peripheral blood, taken on day 0 of AZD1222 vaccination. The receptors here all came from an adult in good health. CDR3s leave out the opening cysteine and the closing phenylalanine or tryptophan.

j_gene | v_gene | len | CDR3aa
TRBJ2-2 | TRBV5-1 | 13 | ASSTRQGDTGELF
TRBJ2-1 | TRBV3-1/TRBV3-2 | 13 | ASSPLGISYNEQF
TRBJ2-1 | TRBV19 | 13 | ASSIGGWSYNEQF
TRBJ1-1 | TRBV5-1 | 13 | ASSWYGTGGTEAF
TRBJ2-3 | TRBV6-5 | 13 | ASSYSMQGPDTQY
TRBJ1-2 | TRBV28 | 11 | ASSFRGSYGYT
TRBJ1-1 | TRBV6-5 | 11 | ASRQGLNTEAF
TRBJ2-1 | TRBV7-9 | 13 | ASSSRTRSYNEQF
TRBJ2-7 | TRBV5-4 | 12 | ASSLVGSLHEQY
TRBJ2-1 | TRBV28 | 11 | ASSTVAVHEQF
TRBJ2-2 | TRBV11-2 | 14 | ASNQRLAGTTGELF
TRBJ2-1 | TRBV5-1 | 11 | ASSPGTRNEQF
TRBJ1-3 | TRBV20-1 | 11 | SASSGAGNTIY
TRBJ2-4 | TRBV2 | 10 | ASTQGPKGGY
TRBJ2-7 | TRBV29-1 | 14 | SVERPGSGGSYEQY
TRBJ2-7 | TRBV2 | 9 | ASSAHYEQY
TRBJ2-1 | TRBV12-5 | 19 | ASGLAGTGGFSRMLHNEQF
TRBJ1-2 | TRBV27 | 10 | AAGGYGYGYT
TRBJ2-2 | TRBV27 | 10 | ASSYPTGELF
TRBJ2-1 | TRBV10-2 | 12 | ASTRTVRVDEQF
TRBJ1-3 | TRBV6-5 | 11 | ASSRDRANTIY
TRBJ2-3 | TRBV19 | 13 | ASSPDRGVTDTQY
TRBJ2-7 | TRBV11-2 | 10 | ASRGWLDEQY
TRBJ1-3 | TRBV2 | 10 | ASFIRGNTIY
TRBJ1-5 | TRBV10-3 | 13 | AISESDSLDQPQH
TRBJ2-3 | TRBV10-2 | 14 | ASSVPLAASTDTQY
TRBJ1-5 | TRBV7-2 | 10 | ASSFWSQPQH
TRBJ2-1 | TRBV7-2 | 13 | ASSLGLAGGAEQF
TRBJ1-2 | TRBV4-1 | 12 | ASSQRDRNYGYT
TRBJ1-5 | TRBV27 | 11 | ASRGQGHQPQH
TRBJ2-3 | TRBV4-1 | 12 | ASSLRRGTDTQY
TRBJ1-5 | TRBV25-1 | 13 | ASSAAGASNQPQH
TRBJ1-1 | TRBV27 | 12 | ASSFLSLRTEAF
TRBJ2-2 | TRBV25-1 | 14 | ASSELVGPNTGELF
TRBJ2-5 | TRBV27 | 12 | ASSPRTGGETQY
TRBJ2-5 | TRBV19 | 9 | ASSTGETQY
TRBJ1-5 | TRBV5-5 | 14 | ASSPGTGGPNQPQH
TRBJ2-3 | TRBV7-3 | 12 | ASSLMTSTDTQY
TRBJ2-3 | TRBV12-3/TRBV12-4 | 11 | ASSFLAADTQY
TRBJ2-1 | TRBV10-3 | 15 | AISESMAASSYNEQF
TRBJ2-3 | TRBV7-9 | 16 | ASSLFPRLAGATDTQY
TRBJ1-3 | TRBV9 | 15 | ASSVGAEGGSGNTIY
TRBJ1-5 | TRBV24-1 | 8 | ATGEQPQH
TRBJ2-7 | TRBV10-2 | 10 | ASSESPYEQY
TRBJ1-2 | TRBV13 | 13 | ASSSGQGVAYGYT
TRBJ1-3 | TRBV9 | 15 | ASSPRTGTGSGNTIY
TRBJ1-5 | TRBV4-1 | 15 | ASSQGRGQSINQPQH
TRBJ1-1 | TRBV7-9 | 13 | ASSLDDISNTEAF
TRBJ2-1 | TRBV6-5 | 13 | ASSYSSTTAGEQF
TRBJ1-1 | TRBV5-5 | 12 | ASSIEWGSTEAF
TRBJ2-5 | TRBV24-1 | 15 | ATSEYDFVRGEETQY
TRBJ2-1 | TRBV5-1 | 12 | ASSSTGSHNEQF
TRBJ1-1 | TRBV20-1 | 9 | IAGRGTEAF